Sequencing of this TCR beta chain was carried out in a study of blood T cell repertoires in COVID-19. Clones were sequenced by immunoSEQ multiplex PCR, and TCRdb holds only the in-frame ones, with some missing. Counted here are over 95,000 clones, roughly 84% occurring once; the ten biggest clones make up about 2%. The V and J ends lost 7 bases and 0 bases respectively, with 9 bases between them. The CDR3 covers 13 residues. The germline V gene encodes CDR1 MNHEY and CDR2 SVGAGI. V usage is TRBV6-5 and J usage is TRBJ1-1; a possible D gene is TRBD1 (5 bases). The sequence was collected from a man aged 65-85 years with active or convalescent COVID-19. Source material: peripheral blood. As DNA, the CDR3 is TGTGCCAGCAAACGACAGATGAACACTGAAGCTTTCTTT. Protein product: CASKRQMNTEAFF.